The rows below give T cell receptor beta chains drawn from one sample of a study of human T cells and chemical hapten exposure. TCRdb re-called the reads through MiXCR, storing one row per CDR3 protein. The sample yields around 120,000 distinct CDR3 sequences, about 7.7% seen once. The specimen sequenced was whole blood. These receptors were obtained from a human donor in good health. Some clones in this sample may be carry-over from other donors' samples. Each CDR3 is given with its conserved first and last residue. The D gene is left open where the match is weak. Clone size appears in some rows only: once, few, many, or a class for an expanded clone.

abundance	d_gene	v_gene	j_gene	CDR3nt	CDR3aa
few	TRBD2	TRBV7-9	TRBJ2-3	TGTGCCAGCGGTACTAGCGTTACAGATACGCAGTATTTT	CASGTSVTDTQYF
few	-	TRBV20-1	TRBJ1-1	TGCAGTGCCTTGAGGATTAGCACTGAAGCTTTCTTT	CSALRISTEAFF
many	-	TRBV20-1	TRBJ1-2	TGCAGTGCTAGTCGCAGGGGCACTATGGGCGACTATGGCTACACCTTC	CSASRRGTMGDYGYTF
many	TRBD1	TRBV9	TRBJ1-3	TGTGCCAGCAGCGTAGAGGACAGGGGGATCTCTGGAAACACCATATATTTT	CASSVEDRGISGNTIYF
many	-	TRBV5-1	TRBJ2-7	TGCGCCAGCAGCTTGGTCCCGGACACGCCCTACGAGCAGTACTTC	CASSLVPDTPYEQYF
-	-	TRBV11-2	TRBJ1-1	TGTGCCAGCAGCTTAGATAGTCCGGGAAAGACTGAAGCTTTCTTT	CASSLDSPGKTEAFF
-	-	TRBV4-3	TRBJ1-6	TGCGCCAGCAGCCAAGGAAGAAAGGGTCAGGATTCACCCCTCCACTTT	CASSQGRKGQDSPLHF
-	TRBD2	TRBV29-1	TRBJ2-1	TGCAGCGTTGAGAGGGAGGGCAATGAGCAGTTCTTC	CSVEREGNEQFF
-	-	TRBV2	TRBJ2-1	TGTGCCAGCAGTGAAACTAAAGATGACAATGAGCAGTTCTTC	CASSETKDDNEQFF
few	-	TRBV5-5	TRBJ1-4	TGTGCCAGCAGCTCGTCAACCGTCGACAGAGAGGGGCGACAGAAACTGTTTTTT	CASSSSTVDREGRQKLFF
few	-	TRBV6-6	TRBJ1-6	TGTGCCAGCAGTTCCCAGGGTAGGGGATCACCCCTCCACTTT	CASSSQGRGSPLHF
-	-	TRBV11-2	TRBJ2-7	TGTGCCAGCAGCCAGAATCGGGGCTACGAGCAGTACTTC	CASSQNRGYEQYF
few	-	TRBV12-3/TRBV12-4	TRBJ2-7	TGTGCCAGCAGTTCCCGGACACCCTACGAGCAGTACTTC	CASSSRTPYEQYF
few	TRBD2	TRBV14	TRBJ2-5	TGTGCCAGCAGCCAACCTCGCCTGACTAGCGGGAACCAAGAGACCCAGTACTTC	CASSQPRLTSGNQETQYF
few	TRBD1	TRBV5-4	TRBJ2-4	TGTGCCAGCAGCTTGACAGGGGGCGACGGAAACATTCAGTACTTC	CASSLTGGDGNIQYF
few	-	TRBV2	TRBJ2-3	TGTGCCAGCAATAACAGGCGTAAAGGCACAGATACGCAGTATTTT	CASNNRRKGTDTQYF
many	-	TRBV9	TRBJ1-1	TGTGCCAGCAGCGTAGCTATGGCAGGGGCGGTGAACACTGAAGCTTTCTTT	CASSVAMAGAVNTEAFF
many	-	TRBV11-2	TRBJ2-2	TGTGCCAGCAGCTTAGGGGTCTTGAACACCGGGGAGCTGTTTTTT	CASSLGVLNTGELFF
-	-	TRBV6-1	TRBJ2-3	TGTGCCAGCAGTGAAGTTGCGAGCACAGATACGCAGTATTTT	CASSEVASTDTQYF